This T cell receptor beta chain was captured in a study of cytomegalovirus exposure and HLA in healthy donors. Study-level findings and limits: CMV serostatus was the only recorded immune exposure for donors. Around 160 TCR beta chains were listed as cytomegalovirus-associated.

PCR was performed using 60 Vbeta and 13 Jbeta primers. Measured with immunoSEQ multiplex PCR; TCRdb has only the in-frame clones, and not every one. Its listing shows approximately 180,000 clones. The study sampled nominally healthy donors, though unrecorded immune exposures were likely. Regarding this clone: Its cognate antigen is unknown.

Sample: PBMCs. The source is a young man in good health and CMV-seronegative.

DNA for the CDR3: TGCGCCAGCAGCTCTACCGGACAGGGAAAAAACATTCAGTACTTC. The encoded protein is CASSSTGQGKNIQYF. V gene TRBV5-1 combines with J gene TRBJ2-4, with TRBD1 identical over 8 bases. V was pared by 3 bases and J by 4 bases, with 6 bases of the junction left unmatched. The CDR3 runs 15 residues. The germline V gene encodes CDR1 SGHRS and CDR2 YFSETQ.